The rows below give T cell receptor beta chains drawn from one sample of a study of T-cell reconstitution after alpha-beta-depleted transplantation in children. TCRdb re-derived calls from the PCR reads in MiXCR, one entry per CDR3 protein. Among 500,000 or so distinct CDR3 sequences listed, more than 9.5% were seen once. Specimen: PBMCs, mostly from graft donor cells, collected 180 days after TCRalphabeta/CD19-depleted stem cell transplant. Receptor source: a female patient aged 2-9 years who had a stem cell transplant for aplastic anemia, so the T cells may come from the graft donor. Each CDR3 is given with its conserved first and last residue. A D gene is named only where the DNA matches it firmly. Expanded clones are given a class, and other clones once, few, many or no size at all.

d_call: .
v_call: TRBV20-1
j_call: TRBJ2-2
clone_size: once
cdr3_nt: TGCAGTGCTAGAGATCTATCCCCACGGGGGATAGACGGGGAGCTGTTTTTT
cdr3_aa: CSARDLSPRGIDGELFF

d_call: .
v_call: TRBV20-1
j_call: TRBJ1-1
clone_size: .
cdr3_nt: TGCAGTGCTCAGGAACCAAGACAGCGACAAGACTCAGCTTTCTTT
cdr3_aa: CSAQEPRQRQDSAFF

d_call: .
v_call: TRBV12-3/TRBV12-4
j_call: TRBJ1-5
clone_size: many
cdr3_nt: TGTGCCAGCAGTTCGACGGATAGCAATCAGCCCCAGCATTTT
cdr3_aa: CASSSTDSNQPQHF

d_call: TRBD2
v_call: TRBV24-1
j_call: TRBJ2-1
clone_size: many
cdr3_nt: TGTGCCACCAGTGATTTAAGGGCGGGAGGAGCCTCCAATGAGCAGTTCTTC
cdr3_aa: CATSDLRAGGASNEQFF

d_call: .
v_call: TRBV29-1
j_call: TRBJ2-1
clone_size: many
cdr3_nt: TGCAGCGCCCGTGGTCTAGTAGGTGAGCAGTTCTTC
cdr3_aa: CSARGLVGEQFF

d_call: .
v_call: TRBV30
j_call: TRBJ1-1
clone_size: few
cdr3_nt: TGTGCCCGTAACCAGGAGATGAACACTGAAGCTTTCTTT
cdr3_aa: CARNQEMNTEAFF

d_call: TRBD2
v_call: TRBV15
j_call: TRBJ2-5
clone_size: few
cdr3_nt: TGTGCCACCAGCACATCACTAGCGGGCTTCCAAGAGACCCAGTACTTC
cdr3_aa: CATSTSLAGFQETQYF

d_call: .
v_call: TRBV7-6
j_call: TRBJ2-4
clone_size: few
cdr3_nt: TGTGCCAGCAGCTTAGTTTCACTGTCCCCCCCTCCGGGCCCCCCTCCTATAGCCAAAAACATTCAGTACTTC
cdr3_aa: CASSLVSLSPPPGPPPIAKNIQYF

d_call: .
v_call: TRBV6-1
j_call: TRBJ2-7
clone_size: few
cdr3_nt: TGTGCCAGCAGAGCCAGCATTAGCCCCTACGAGCAGTACTTC
cdr3_aa: CASRASISPYEQYF

d_call: TRBD1
v_call: TRBV5-1
j_call: TRBJ1-1
clone_size: many
cdr3_nt: TGCGCCAGCAGCGAAGACAGGGTTGCTGAAGCTTTCTTT
cdr3_aa: CASSEDRVAEAFF

d_call: TRBD1
v_call: TRBV20-1
j_call: TRBJ1-2
clone_size: few
cdr3_nt: TGCAGTGCTCGCAGGGGGCTCCGGTTCTATGGCTACACCTTC
cdr3_aa: CSARRGLRFYGYTF

d_call: .
v_call: TRBV28
j_call: TRBJ1-3
clone_size: few
cdr3_nt: TGTGCCAGCAGTTTAGGGCAGGTTCGCGGAAACACCATATATTTT
cdr3_aa: CASSLGQVRGNTIYF

d_call: .
v_call: TRBV18
j_call: TRBJ2-5
clone_size: many
cdr3_nt: TGTGCCAGCTCACCACCGGGAGAGACCCAGTACTTC
cdr3_aa: CASSPPGETQYF

d_call: .
v_call: TRBV5-1
j_call: TRBJ1-2
clone_size: .
cdr3_nt: TGCGCCAGCAGCTTGGCCACAGGCACGGGGAACAACTATGGCTACACCTTC
cdr3_aa: CASSLATGTGNNYGYTF

d_call: .
v_call: TRBV20-1
j_call: TRBJ1-2
clone_size: .
cdr3_nt: TGCAGTGCTTATCTCTCCCCTTATGGCTACACCTTC
cdr3_aa: CSAYLSPYGYTF

d_call: .
v_call: TRBV27
j_call: TRBJ2-7
clone_size: .
cdr3_nt: TGTGCCAGCAGTTTATCGACAGGTGGGGCAACGTACGAGCAGTACTTC
cdr3_aa: CASSLSTGGATYEQYF

d_call: TRBD2
v_call: TRBV6-1
j_call: TRBJ2-1
clone_size: .
cdr3_nt: TGTGCCAGCAGACCCCCGGGACTAGCGCCAAGGGATGAGCAGTTCTTC
cdr3_aa: CASRPPGLAPRDEQFF

d_call: .
v_call: TRBV4-2
j_call: TRBJ2-2
clone_size: .
cdr3_nt: TGTGCCAGCGGCGCCGGACTGGGGACCACGTTTTTT
cdr3_aa: CASGAGLGTTFF

d_call: .
v_call: TRBV6-1
j_call: TRBJ2-3
clone_size: .
cdr3_nt: TGTGCCAGCAGTCTGGGGGACTCGGACAGTACGCAGTATTTT
cdr3_aa: CASSLGDSDSTQYF

d_call: .
v_call: TRBV2
j_call: TRBJ1-1
clone_size: few
cdr3_nt: TGTGCCAGACAGGGTCCCATGAACACTGAAGCTTTCTTT
cdr3_aa: CARQGPMNTEAFF

d_call: .
v_call: TRBV7-2
j_call: TRBJ1-2
clone_size: few
cdr3_nt: TGTGCCAGCAGCTTAGCTACAGGGCGTAATGGCTACACCTTC
cdr3_aa: CASSLATGRNGYTF

d_call: .
v_call: TRBV27
j_call: TRBJ2-7
clone_size: .
cdr3_nt: TGTGCCAGCAGCCTCTCGTACGGCTACGAGCAGTACTTC
cdr3_aa: CASSLSYGYEQYF

d_call: .
v_call: TRBV7-2
j_call: TRBJ1-1
clone_size: .
cdr3_nt: TGTGCCAGCAGCTCAAACTCCTTTTCGCGGGCTTTCTTT
cdr3_aa: CASSSNSFSRAFF

d_call: .
v_call: TRBV20-1
j_call: TRBJ2-5
clone_size: .
cdr3_nt: TGCAGTGCCGGGCACATCCGGACCCAGTACTTC
cdr3_aa: CSAGHIRTQYF

d_call: .
v_call: TRBV5-5
j_call: TRBJ2-5
clone_size: few
cdr3_nt: TGTGCCAGCAGCCGACTAGTGAGGGAGACCCAGTACTTC
cdr3_aa: CASSRLVRETQYF

d_call: .
v_call: TRBV6-2/TRBV6-3
j_call: TRBJ2-1
clone_size: many
cdr3_nt: TGTGCCAGCAGTCCCCTCCTAGCGAAGAGGTACAATGAGCAGTTCTTC
cdr3_aa: CASSPLLAKRYNEQFF

d_call: .
v_call: TRBV24-1
j_call: TRBJ2-1
clone_size: .
cdr3_nt: TGTGCCACCAGTGAAATCCGAGAGGGCTACAATGAGCAGTTCTTC
cdr3_aa: CATSEIREGYNEQFF

d_call: .
v_call: TRBV19
j_call: TRBJ2-1
clone_size: .
cdr3_nt: TGTGCCAGTAGTCATCTAGCGCATGAGCAGTTCTTC
cdr3_aa: CASSHLAHEQFF

d_call: .
v_call: TRBV7-2
j_call: TRBJ1-5
clone_size: few
cdr3_nt: TGTGCCAGCAGCTTAGGGGGGGGGTATAGCAATCAGCCCCAGCATTTT
cdr3_aa: CASSLGGGYSNQPQHF

d_call: TRBD2
v_call: TRBV20-1
j_call: TRBJ2-7
clone_size: few
cdr3_nt: TGCAGTGCTAGCATTGCTAGCGGTTTTTACGCTTCCTACGAGCAGTACTTC
cdr3_aa: CSASIASGFYASYEQYF

d_call: .
v_call: TRBV20-1
j_call: TRBJ1-6
clone_size: few
cdr3_nt: TGCAGTGCTAGTCTGGACAGCTCCTATAATTCACCCCTCCACTTT
cdr3_aa: CSASLDSSYNSPLHF

d_call: TRBD1
v_call: TRBV5-1
j_call: TRBJ1-6
clone_size: .
cdr3_nt: TGCGCCAGCAGCAGGACGGGACAGGGGCTGGCAAGTAATTCACCCCTCCACTTT
cdr3_aa: CASSRTGQGLASNSPLHF

d_call: .
v_call: TRBV27
j_call: TRBJ2-1
clone_size: .
cdr3_nt: TGTGCCTCCAGCCCGGAGACAGTCTACAATGAGCAGTTCTTC
cdr3_aa: CASSPETVYNEQFF

d_call: TRBD2
v_call: TRBV7-2
j_call: TRBJ2-1
clone_size: .
cdr3_nt: TGTGCCAGCAGCTTAGGGGGGACTAGCCAGCAGTTCTTC
cdr3_aa: CASSLGGTSQQFF

d_call: .
v_call: TRBV7-9
j_call: TRBJ1-4
clone_size: .
cdr3_nt: TGTGCCAGCAGCTTGGGTCCGGGGGCTAATGAAAAACTGTTTTTT
cdr3_aa: CASSLGPGANEKLFF

d_call: .
v_call: TRBV15
j_call: TRBJ2-7
clone_size: .
cdr3_nt: TGTGCCACCAGCAGGAACCTGGCGGTCATCGATTCCTACGAGCAGTACTTC
cdr3_aa: CATSRNLAVIDSYEQYF

d_call: TRBD1
v_call: TRBV4-3
j_call: TRBJ2-1
clone_size: .
cdr3_nt: TGCGCCAGCAGCCTTACCGGGACAGGGCGAAATGAGCAGTTCTTC
cdr3_aa: CASSLTGTGRNEQFF

d_call: .
v_call: TRBV4-3
j_call: TRBJ2-7
clone_size: few
cdr3_nt: TGCGCCAGCAGCCAAGTGGCAGGGGAGCGGTACGAGCAGTACTTC
cdr3_aa: CASSQVAGERYEQYF

d_call: TRBD1
v_call: TRBV3-1
j_call: TRBJ2-1
clone_size: few
cdr3_nt: TGTGCCAGCAGCCCGTGGAGGCAGGGGGCCGGGAATGAGCAGTTCTTC
cdr3_aa: CASSPWRQGAGNEQFF

d_call: TRBD2
v_call: TRBV18
j_call: TRBJ2-1
clone_size: .
cdr3_nt: TGTGCCAGCTCACCACCATTTGGGACTAGCGGAAACAATGAGCAGTTCTTC
cdr3_aa: CASSPPFGTSGNNEQFF

d_call: .
v_call: TRBV28
j_call: TRBJ1-1
clone_size: many
cdr3_nt: TGTGCCAGCAGTTTGGTTCCGGGCGGTGCTTTCTTT
cdr3_aa: CASSLVPGGAFF

d_call: .
v_call: TRBV6-5
j_call: TRBJ2-2
clone_size: .
cdr3_nt: TGTGCCAGCAGTTACTTCAGGGGCACCGGGGAGCTGTTTTTT
cdr3_aa: CASSYFRGTGELFF

d_call: .
v_call: TRBV7-2
j_call: TRBJ1-1
clone_size: few
cdr3_nt: TGTGCCAGCAGCCCGGCCTTCGGGGGCATCACTGAAGCTTTCTTT
cdr3_aa: CASSPAFGGITEAFF

d_call: TRBD1
v_call: TRBV27
j_call: TRBJ2-7
clone_size: .
cdr3_nt: TGTGCCAGCAGTTTAATACCTGGGGGACAGGGGACCTACGAGCAGTACTTC
cdr3_aa: CASSLIPGGQGTYEQYF

d_call: TRBD1
v_call: TRBV15
j_call: TRBJ1-1
clone_size: few
cdr3_nt: TGTGCCACCAGCAGAGGGACAGGAAACACTGAAGCTTTCTTT
cdr3_aa: CATSRGTGNTEAFF

d_call: .
v_call: TRBV9
j_call: TRBJ2-5
clone_size: few
cdr3_nt: TGTGCCAGCAGCGTAGACGAGTGGGAGACCCAGTACTTC
cdr3_aa: CASSVDEWETQYF

d_call: TRBD2
v_call: TRBV4-2
j_call: TRBJ2-2
clone_size: few
cdr3_nt: TGTGCCAGCAGCGGGGTTCCGGGACTAGACAAGAACACCGGGGAGCTGTTTTTT
cdr3_aa: CASSGVPGLDKNTGELFF

d_call: .
v_call: TRBV6-5
j_call: TRBJ1-2
clone_size: .
cdr3_nt: TGTGCCAGCAGTTACTCGCAGGGCTGGGGCTACACCTTC
cdr3_aa: CASSYSQGWGYTF

d_call: TRBD1
v_call: TRBV7-9
j_call: TRBJ1-2
clone_size: .
cdr3_nt: TGTGCCAGCAGCTCCGAAACAGGGGTTGGCTACACCTTC
cdr3_aa: CASSSETGVGYTF

d_call: .
v_call: TRBV14
j_call: TRBJ2-1
clone_size: .
cdr3_nt: TGTGCCAGCAGCCAAGTAAGAAACAATGAGCAGTTCTTC
cdr3_aa: CASSQVRNNEQFF

d_call: .
v_call: TRBV27
j_call: TRBJ2-1
clone_size: .
cdr3_nt: TGTGCCAGCAGATCTTTTCCGAGCAATGAGCAGTTCTTC
cdr3_aa: CASRSFPSNEQFF

d_call: TRBD2
v_call: TRBV7-8
j_call: TRBJ2-4
clone_size: many
cdr3_nt: TGTGCCAGCAGCTTAGGCGCTATGAGGTCGGGGGGAAACATTCAGTACTTC
cdr3_aa: CASSLGAMRSGGNIQYF

d_call: TRBD2
v_call: TRBV24-1
j_call: TRBJ2-1
clone_size: few
cdr3_nt: TGTGCCACCAGTGATCGTCGGGGGGGGCTCTACAATGAGCAGTTCTTC
cdr3_aa: CATSDRRGGLYNEQFF

d_call: TRBD2
v_call: TRBV6-1
j_call: TRBJ2-7
clone_size: .
cdr3_nt: TGTGCCAGCCCCGGGACTAGCGGGAGGAACGAGCAGTACTTC
cdr3_aa: CASPGTSGRNEQYF

d_call: .
v_call: TRBV7-2
j_call: TRBJ2-1
clone_size: few
cdr3_nt: TGTGCCAGCAGCTCCCCGAGAGGACACGAGCAGTTCTTC
cdr3_aa: CASSSPRGHEQFF

d_call: .
v_call: TRBV6-1
j_call: TRBJ1-3
clone_size: .
cdr3_nt: TGTGCCAGCAGCCCAAAAGGGTCTGGAAACACCATATATTTT
cdr3_aa: CASSPKGSGNTIYF